This T cell receptor beta chain originates from a study of blood T cell repertoires in COVID-19. Only in-frame clones appear in the TCRdb table, and some are missing; sequencing was by immunoSEQ multiplex PCR. The sample lists over 130,000 clones, roughly 85% occurring once. J was trimmed by 6 bases and V by 4 bases; bases with no gene match: 5. CDR3 length: 14 residues. Looked up from germline, CDR1 is SGHRS and CDR2 is YFSETQ. This sequence originates from a man aged 45-65 years with acute or convalescent COVID-19. Material for sequencing was peripheral blood. The chain is built from TRBV5-1 and TRBJ1-4, with 8 bases matching TRBD1. The CDR3: CASSTDRGHEKLFF. The CDR3 DNA is TGCGCCAGCAGCACCGACAGGGGACATGAAAAACTGTTTTTT.